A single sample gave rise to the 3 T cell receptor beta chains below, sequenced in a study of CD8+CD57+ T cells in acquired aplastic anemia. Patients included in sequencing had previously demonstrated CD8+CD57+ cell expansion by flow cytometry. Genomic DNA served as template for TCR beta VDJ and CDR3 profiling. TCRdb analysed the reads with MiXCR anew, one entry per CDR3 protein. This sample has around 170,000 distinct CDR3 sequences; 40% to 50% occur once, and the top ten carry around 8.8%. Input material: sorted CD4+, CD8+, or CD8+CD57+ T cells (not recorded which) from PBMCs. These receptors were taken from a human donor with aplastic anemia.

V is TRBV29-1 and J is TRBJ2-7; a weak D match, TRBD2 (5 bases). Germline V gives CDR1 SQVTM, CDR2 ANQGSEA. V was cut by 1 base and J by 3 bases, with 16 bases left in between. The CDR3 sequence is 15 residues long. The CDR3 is CSVEGPSGQLYEQYF. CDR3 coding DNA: TGCAGCGTTGAAGGACCGAGCGGCCAGCTCTACGAGCAGTACTTC.

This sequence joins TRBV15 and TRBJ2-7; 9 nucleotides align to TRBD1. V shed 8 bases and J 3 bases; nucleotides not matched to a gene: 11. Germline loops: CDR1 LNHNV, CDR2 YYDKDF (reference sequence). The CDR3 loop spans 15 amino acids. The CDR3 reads CATRERDREYYEQYF. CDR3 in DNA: TGTGCCACCCGGGAGAGGGACAGGGAGTACTACGAGCAGTACTTC.

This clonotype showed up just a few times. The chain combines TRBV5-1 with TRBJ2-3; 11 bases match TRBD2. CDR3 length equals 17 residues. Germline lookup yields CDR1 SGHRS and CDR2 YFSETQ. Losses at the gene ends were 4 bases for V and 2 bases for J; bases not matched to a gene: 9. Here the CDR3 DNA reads TGCGCCAGCAGCCGCTGGACTAGCGGGTCCCACACAGATACGCAGTATTTT. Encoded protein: CASSRWTSGSHTDTQYF.